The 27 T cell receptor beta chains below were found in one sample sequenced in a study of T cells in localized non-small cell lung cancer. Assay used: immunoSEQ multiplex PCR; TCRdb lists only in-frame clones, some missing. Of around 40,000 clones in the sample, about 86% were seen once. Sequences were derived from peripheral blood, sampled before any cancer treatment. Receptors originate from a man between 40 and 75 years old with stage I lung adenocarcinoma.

The CDR3 DNA reads as TGTGCCATCAGTGAGTCAGGCTACGAGCAGTACTTC. Amino acids: CAISESGYEQYF. This chain links TRBV10-3 with TRBJ2-7, with no clear D. The germline V gene has CDR1 ENHRY and CDR2 SYGVKD. The CDR3 is 12 residues long. Deletions cut 0 bases from V and 3 bases from J, with 3 bases between.

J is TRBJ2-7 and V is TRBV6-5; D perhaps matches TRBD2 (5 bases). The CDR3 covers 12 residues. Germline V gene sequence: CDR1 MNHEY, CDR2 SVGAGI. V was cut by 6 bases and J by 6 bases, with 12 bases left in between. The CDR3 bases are TGTGCCAGCAGGAGGGATATACGCGAGCAGTACTTC. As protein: CASRRDIREQYF.

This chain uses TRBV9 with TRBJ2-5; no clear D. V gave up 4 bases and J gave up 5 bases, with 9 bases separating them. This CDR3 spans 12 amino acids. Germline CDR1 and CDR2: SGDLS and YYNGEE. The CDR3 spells CASSQPLETQYF. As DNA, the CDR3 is TGTGCCAGCAGCCAACCACTGGAGACCCAGTACTTC. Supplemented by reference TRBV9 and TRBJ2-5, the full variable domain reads DSGVTQTPKHLITATGQRVTLRCSPRSGDLSVYWYQQSLDQGLQFLIQYYNGEERAKGNILERFSAQQFPDLHSELNLSSLELGDSALYFCASSQPLETQYFGPGTRLLVL.

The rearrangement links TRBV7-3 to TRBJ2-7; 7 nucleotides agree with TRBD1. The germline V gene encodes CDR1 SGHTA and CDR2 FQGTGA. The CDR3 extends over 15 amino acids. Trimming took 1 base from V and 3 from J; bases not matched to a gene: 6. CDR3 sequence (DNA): TGTGCCAGCAGCTTAAATCCAGGGGGTTACTACGAGCAGTACTTC. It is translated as CASSLNPGGYYEQYF.

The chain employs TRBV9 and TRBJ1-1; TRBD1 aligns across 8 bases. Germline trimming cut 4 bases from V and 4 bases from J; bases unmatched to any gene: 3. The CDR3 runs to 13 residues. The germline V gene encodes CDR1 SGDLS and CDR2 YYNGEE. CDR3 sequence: CASSLTGGTEAFF. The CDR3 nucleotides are TGTGCCAGCAGCCTAACAGGGGGCACTGAAGCTTTCTTT.

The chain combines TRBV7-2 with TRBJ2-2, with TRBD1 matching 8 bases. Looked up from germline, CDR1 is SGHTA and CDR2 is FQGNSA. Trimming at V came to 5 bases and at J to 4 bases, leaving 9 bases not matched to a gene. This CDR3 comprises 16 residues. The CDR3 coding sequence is TGTGCCAGCAGCCCGCAGGGACAGGCCCCCACCGGGGAGCTGTTTTTT. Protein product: CASSPQGQAPTGELFF.

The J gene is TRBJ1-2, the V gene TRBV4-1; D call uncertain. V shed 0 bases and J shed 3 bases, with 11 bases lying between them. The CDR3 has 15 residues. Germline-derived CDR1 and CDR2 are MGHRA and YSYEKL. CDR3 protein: CASSQDSRVYYGYTF. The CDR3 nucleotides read TGCGCCAGCAGCCAAGATAGCCGGGTTTACTATGGCTACACCTTC.

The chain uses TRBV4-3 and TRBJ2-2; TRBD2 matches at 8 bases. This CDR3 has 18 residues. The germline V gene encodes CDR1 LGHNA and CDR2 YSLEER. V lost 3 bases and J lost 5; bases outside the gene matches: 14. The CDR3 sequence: CASSQGEVAGRLTGELFF. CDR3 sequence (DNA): TGCGCCAGCAGCCAGGGGGAGGTAGCGGGACGGTTGACCGGGGAGCTGTTTTTT.

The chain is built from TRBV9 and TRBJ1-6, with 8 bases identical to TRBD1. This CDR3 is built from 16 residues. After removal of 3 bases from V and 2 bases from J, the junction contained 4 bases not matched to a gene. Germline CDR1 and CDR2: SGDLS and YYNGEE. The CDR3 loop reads CASSETGDPYNSPLHF. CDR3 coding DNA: TGTGCCAGCAGCGAGACAGGGGACCCCTATAATTCACCCCTCCACTTT.

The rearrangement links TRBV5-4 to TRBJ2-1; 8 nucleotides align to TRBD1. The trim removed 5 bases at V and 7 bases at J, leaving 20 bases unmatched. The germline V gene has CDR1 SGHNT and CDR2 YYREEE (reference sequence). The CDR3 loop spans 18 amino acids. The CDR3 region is CASRDSTLWTGKRNEQFF. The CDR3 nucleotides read TGTGCCAGCAGAGATTCAACCCTTTGGACAGGGAAACGGAATGAGCAGTTCTTC.

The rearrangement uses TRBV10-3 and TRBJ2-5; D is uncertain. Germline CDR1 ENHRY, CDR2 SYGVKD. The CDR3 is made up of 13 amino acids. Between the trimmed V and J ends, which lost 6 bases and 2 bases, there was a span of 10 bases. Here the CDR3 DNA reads TGTGCCATCAGAGACCAAATGCAAGAGACCCAGTACTTC. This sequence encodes CAIRDQMQETQYF.

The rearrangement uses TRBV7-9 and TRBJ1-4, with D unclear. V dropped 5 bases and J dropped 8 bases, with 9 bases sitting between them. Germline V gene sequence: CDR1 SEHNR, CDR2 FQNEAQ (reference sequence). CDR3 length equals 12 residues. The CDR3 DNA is TGTGCCAGCAGCCCCCCGTACGAAAAACTGTTTTTT. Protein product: CASSPPYEKLFF.

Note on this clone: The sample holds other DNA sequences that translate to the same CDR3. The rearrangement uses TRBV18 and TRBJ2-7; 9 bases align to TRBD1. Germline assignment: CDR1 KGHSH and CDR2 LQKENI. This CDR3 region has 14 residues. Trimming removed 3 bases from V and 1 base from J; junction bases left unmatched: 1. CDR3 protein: CASSPGTGSYEQYF. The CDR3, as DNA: TGTGCCAGCTCACCGGGGACAGGGTCCTACGAGCAGTACTTC.

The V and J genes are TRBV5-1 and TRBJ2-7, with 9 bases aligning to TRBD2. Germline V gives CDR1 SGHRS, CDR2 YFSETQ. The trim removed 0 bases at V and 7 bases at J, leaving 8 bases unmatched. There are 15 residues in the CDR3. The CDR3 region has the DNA TGCGCCAGCAGCTTGGTAATAGCGGGAGAGGAGGAGCAGTACTTC. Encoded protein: CASSLVIAGEEEQYF.

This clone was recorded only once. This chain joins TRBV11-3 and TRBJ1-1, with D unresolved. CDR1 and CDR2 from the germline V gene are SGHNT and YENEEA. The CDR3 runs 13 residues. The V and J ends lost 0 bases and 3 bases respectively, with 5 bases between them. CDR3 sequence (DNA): TGTGCCAGCAGCTTAGACGAGTACACTGAAGCTTTCTTT. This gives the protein CASSLDEYTEAFF.

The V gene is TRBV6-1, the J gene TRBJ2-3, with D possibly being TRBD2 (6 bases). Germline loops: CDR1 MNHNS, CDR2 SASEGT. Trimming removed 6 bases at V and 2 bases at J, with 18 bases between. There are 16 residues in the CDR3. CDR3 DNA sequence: TGTGCCAGCAGAGAATCCCGGGACTCCTTCACAGATACGCAGTATTTT. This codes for CASRESRDSFTDTQYF.

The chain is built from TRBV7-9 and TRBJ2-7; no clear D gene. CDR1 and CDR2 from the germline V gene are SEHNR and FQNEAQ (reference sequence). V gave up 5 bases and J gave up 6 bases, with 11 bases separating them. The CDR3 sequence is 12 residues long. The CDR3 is CASSPPGPEQYF. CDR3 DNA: TGTGCCAGCAGCCCCCCCGGCCCCGAGCAGTACTTC.

CDR3 nucleotides: TGTGCCAGCCTCGGGGGGGGCCCTTATAGCAATCAGCCCCAGCATTTT. Its translation is CASLGGGPYSNQPQHF. The chain uses TRBV28 and TRBJ1-5, with D possibly TRBD1 on 6 matching bases. Germline V CDR1 and CDR2: MDHEN, SYDVKM. This CDR3 region has 16 residues. Trimming cost V 8 bases and J 0 bases, with 17 bases left between them.

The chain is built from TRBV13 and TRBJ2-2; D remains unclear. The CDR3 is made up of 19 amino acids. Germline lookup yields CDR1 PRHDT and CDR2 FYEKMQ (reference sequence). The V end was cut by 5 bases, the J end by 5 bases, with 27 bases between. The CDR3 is CASSRAWHHVPDRTGELFF. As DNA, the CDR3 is TGTGCCAGCAGCAGAGCTTGGCATCATGTCCCAGATAGAACCGGGGAGCTGTTTTTT.

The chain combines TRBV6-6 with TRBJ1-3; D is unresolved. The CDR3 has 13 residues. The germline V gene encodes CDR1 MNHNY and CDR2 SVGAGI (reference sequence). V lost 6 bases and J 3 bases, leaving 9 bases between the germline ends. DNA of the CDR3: TGTGCCAGCAGCCCGGGTGGTGGAAACACCATATATTTT. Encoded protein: CASSPGGGNTIYF.

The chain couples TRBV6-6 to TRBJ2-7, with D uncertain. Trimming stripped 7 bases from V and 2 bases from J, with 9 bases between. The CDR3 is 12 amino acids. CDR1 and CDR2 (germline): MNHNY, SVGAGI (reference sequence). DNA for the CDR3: TGTGCCAGCACGGGTGGTCCCTACGAGCAGTACTTC. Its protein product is CASTGGPYEQYF.

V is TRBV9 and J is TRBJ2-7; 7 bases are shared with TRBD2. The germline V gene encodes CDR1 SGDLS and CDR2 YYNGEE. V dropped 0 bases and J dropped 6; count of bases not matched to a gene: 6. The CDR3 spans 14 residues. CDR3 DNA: TGTGCCAGCAGCGTAGAGGGACTATCCAGCGAGCAGTACTTC. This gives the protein CASSVEGLSSEQYF.

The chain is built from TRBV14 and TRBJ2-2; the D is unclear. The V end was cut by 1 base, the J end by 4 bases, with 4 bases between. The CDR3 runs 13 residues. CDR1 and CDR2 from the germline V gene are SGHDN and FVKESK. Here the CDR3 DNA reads TGTGCCAGCAGCCAAGGTGGCACCGGGGAGCTGTTTTTT. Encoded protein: CASSQGGTGELFF.

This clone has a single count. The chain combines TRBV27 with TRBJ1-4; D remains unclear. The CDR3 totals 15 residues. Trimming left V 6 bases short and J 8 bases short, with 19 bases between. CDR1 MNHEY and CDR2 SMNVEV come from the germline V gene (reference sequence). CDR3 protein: CASSPRGMALEKLFF. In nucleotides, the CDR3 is TGTGCCAGCAGCCCCCGAGGTATGGCCCTGGAAAAACTGTTTTTT.

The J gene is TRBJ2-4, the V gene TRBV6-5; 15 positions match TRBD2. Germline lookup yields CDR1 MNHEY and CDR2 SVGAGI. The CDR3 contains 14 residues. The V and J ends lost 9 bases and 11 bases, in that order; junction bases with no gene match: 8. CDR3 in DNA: TGTGCCAGTGGGACCCGGACTAGCGGGAGGGTTCAGTACTTC. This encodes CASGTRTSGRVQYF.

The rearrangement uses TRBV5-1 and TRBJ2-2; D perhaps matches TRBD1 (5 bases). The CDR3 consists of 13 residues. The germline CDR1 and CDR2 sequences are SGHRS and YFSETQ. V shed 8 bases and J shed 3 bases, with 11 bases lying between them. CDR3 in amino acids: CASTTADTGELFF. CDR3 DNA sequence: TGCGCCAGTACGACAGCAGACACCGGGGAGCTGTTTTTT.

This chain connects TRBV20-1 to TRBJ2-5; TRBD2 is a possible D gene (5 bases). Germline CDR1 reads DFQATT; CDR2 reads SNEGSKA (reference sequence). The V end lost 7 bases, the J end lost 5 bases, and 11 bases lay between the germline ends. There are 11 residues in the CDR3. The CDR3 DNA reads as TGCAGTGTTAGCCAGCGGGAGACCCAGTACTTC. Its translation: CSVSQRETQYF.